What follows are 9 T cell receptor beta chains derived from one specimen sequenced in a study of T cells after posttransplantation cyclophosphamide. Measured with immunoSEQ multiplex PCR; TCRdb has only the in-frame clones, and not every one. The sample has some 30,000 clones, over 75% seen once. Cells defined as naive were viable CD3+CD4+ or CD3+CD8+ and CCR7+CD45RA+CD45RO-CD95-CD27+CD28+. Sequences were obtained from naive CD4+ T cells sorted from blood. All receptors come from a young man in good health and a related stem cell transplant donor.

The rearrangement joins TRBV5-1 to TRBJ1-1; TRBD1 matches 7 bases. This CDR3 comprises 15 residues. Germline V gives CDR1 SGHRS, CDR2 YFSETQ. V shed 0 bases, J shed 0 bases, and the junction held 2 bases outside the gene matches. CDR3 coding DNA: TGCGCCAGCAGCTTGGGGCAGGGGGTGAACACTGAAGCTTTCTTT. Its protein is CASSLGQGVNTEAFF.

J is TRBJ2-4 and V is TRBV5-1, with D possibly matching TRBD2 (5 bases). This CDR3 spans 14 amino acids. Looked up from germline, CDR1 is SGHRS and CDR2 is YFSETQ. Deletions cut 4 bases from V and 7 bases from J, with 15 bases between. Here the CDR3 reads CASSQGPGMNIQYF. The CDR3 DNA follows: TGCGCCAGCAGCCAAGGCCCCGGGATGAACATTCAGTACTTC.

V is TRBV7-2 and J is TRBJ2-7, with TRBD1 matching over 9 bases. Germline V lookup: CDR1 SGHTA, CDR2 FQGNSA. With 4 bases clipped from V and 0 bases from J, the junction kept 4 bases outside the gene matches. The CDR3 totals 15 residues. This chain's CDR3 is CASSYRTGASYEQYF. In DNA, the CDR3 is TGTGCCAGCAGCTACCGGACAGGGGCCTCCTACGAGCAGTACTTC. The variable domain in full, with the rest retrieved from reference TRBV7-2 and TRBJ2-7, is GAGVSQSPSNKVTEKGKDVELRCDPISGHTALYWYRQSLGQGLEFLIYFQGNSAPDKSGLPSDRFSAERTGGSVSTLTIQRTQQEDSAVYLCASSYRTGASYEQYFGPGTRLTVT.

Only a few counts were recorded for this clone. The V call is TRBV7-7, the J call TRBJ2-1; 11 bases line up with TRBD1. The CDR3 is 15 amino acids. From germline, CDR1 is SSHAT and CDR2 FNYEAQ (reference sequence). After removal of 5 bases from V and 6 bases from J, the junction contained 6 bases not matched to a gene. CDR3 sequence: CASSPGTGGFNEQFF. As DNA, the CDR3 is TGTGCCAGCAGCCCCGGGACAGGGGGTTTCAATGAGCAGTTCTTC. The whole variable domain, remainder taken from reference TRBV7-7 and TRBJ2-1, is GAGVSQSPRYKVTKRGQDVTLRCDPISSHATLYWYQQALGQGPEFLTYFNYEAQPDKSGLPSDRFSAERPEGSISTLTIQRTEQRDSAMYRCASSPGTGGFNEQFFGPGTRLTVL.

CDR3 region: CASSSLSGRSYEQYF. The CDR3 DNA sequence: TGTGCCAGCAGCTCCCTCAGCGGGAGATCCTACGAGCAGTACTTC. The chain employs TRBV7-6 and TRBJ2-7, with TRBD2 matching 8 bases. Per germline, CDR1 SGHVS and CDR2 FNYEAQ. V lost 4 bases and J lost 1; bases outside the gene matches: 6. This CDR3 has 15 residues.

The V and J genes are TRBV7-2 and TRBJ2-5, with TRBD2 matching over 15 bases. The CDR3 runs 16 residues. Looked up from germline, CDR1 is SGHTA and CDR2 is FQGNSA. J lost 4 bases, V lost 5 bases, and 5 bases had no gene match. Here the CDR3 reads CASSPRTSGGVETQYF. As DNA, the CDR3 is TGTGCCAGCAGCCCCCGGACTAGCGGGGGGGTAGAGACCCAGTACTTC.

The chain carries TRBV10-1 and TRBJ2-2; TRBD2 is a possible D gene (6 bases). The V gene's germline CDR1 is WNHNN and CDR2 SYGVQD (reference sequence). The CDR3 sequence is 14 residues long. V lost 8 bases and J lost 4, with 14 bases in between. Here the CDR3 reads CASRRDPLTGELFF. DNA of the CDR3: TGCGCCAGCCGGAGGGACCCCCTCACCGGGGAGCTGTTTTTT.

This chain joins TRBV4-1 and TRBJ2-3; D may be TRBD1 (5 bases). CDR1 MGHRA and CDR2 YSYEKL come from the germline V gene. The V and J ends lost 0 bases and 11 bases respectively, with 12 bases between them. This CDR3 has 13 residues. CDR3 amino acids: CASSQDLVGRQYF. The CDR3 DNA follows: TGCGCCAGCAGCCAAGATCTGGTGGGGCGGCAGTATTTT.

J is TRBJ1-2 and V is TRBV4-1; perhaps TRBD1 as D (5 bases). The germline V gene encodes CDR1 MGHRA and CDR2 YSYEKL. CDR3 length: 18 amino acids. Trimming cost V 3 bases and J 2 bases, with 22 bases left between them. CDR3 coding DNA: TGCGCCAGCAGCCACCCGATCCGGGGGAGTGGTAAGAACTATGGCTACACCTTC. The encoded protein is CASSHPIRGSGKNYGYTF.